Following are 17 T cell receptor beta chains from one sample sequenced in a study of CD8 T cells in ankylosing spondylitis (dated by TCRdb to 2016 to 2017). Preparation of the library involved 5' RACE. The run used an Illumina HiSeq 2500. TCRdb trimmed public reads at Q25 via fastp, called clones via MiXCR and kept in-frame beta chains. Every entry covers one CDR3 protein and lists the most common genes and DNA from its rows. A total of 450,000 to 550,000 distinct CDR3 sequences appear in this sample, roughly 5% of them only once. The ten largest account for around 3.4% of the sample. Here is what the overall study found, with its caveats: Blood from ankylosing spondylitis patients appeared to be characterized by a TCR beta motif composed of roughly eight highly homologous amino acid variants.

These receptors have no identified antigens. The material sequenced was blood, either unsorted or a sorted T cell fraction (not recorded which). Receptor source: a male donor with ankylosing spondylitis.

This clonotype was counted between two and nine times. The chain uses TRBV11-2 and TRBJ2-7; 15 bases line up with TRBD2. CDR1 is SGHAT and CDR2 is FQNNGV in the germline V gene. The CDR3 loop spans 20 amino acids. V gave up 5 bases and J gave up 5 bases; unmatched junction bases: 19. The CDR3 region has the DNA TGTGCCAGCAGCGATCCAGGGGCTTGGACTAGCGGGAGGGCCTCGGACGAGCAGTACTTC. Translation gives CASSDPGAWTSGRASDEQYF. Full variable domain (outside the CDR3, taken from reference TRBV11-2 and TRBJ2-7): EAGVAQSPRYKIIEKRQSVAFWCNPISGHATLYWYQQILGQGPKLLIQFQNNGVVDDSQLPKDRFSAERLKGVDSTLKIQPAKLEDSAVYLCASSDPGAWTSGRASDEQYFGPGTRLTVT.

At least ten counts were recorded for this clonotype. This CDR3 reads CASGNSGGAWEQYF. CDR3 DNA sequence: TGCGCCAGCGGGAACTCAGGGGGCGCGTGGGAGCAGTACTTC. V and J are TRBV5-1 and TRBJ2-7; 8 bases line up with TRBD1. J lost 7 bases, V lost 7 bases, and 13 bases had no gene match. Germline V gives CDR1 SGHRS, CDR2 YFSETQ. The CDR3 length is 14 residues.

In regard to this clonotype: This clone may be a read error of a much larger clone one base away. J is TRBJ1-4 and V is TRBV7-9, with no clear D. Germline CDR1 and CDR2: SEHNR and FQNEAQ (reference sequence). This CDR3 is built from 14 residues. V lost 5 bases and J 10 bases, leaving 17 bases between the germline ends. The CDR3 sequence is CASSPRGGIGKLFF. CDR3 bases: TGTGCCAGCAGCCCCAGAGGTGGGATCGGAAAACTGTTTTTT.

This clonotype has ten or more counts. The CDR3 here is CASSQVTRGYGYTF. CDR3 bases: TGCGCCAGCAGCCAAGTGACAAGGGGTTATGGCTACACCTTC. The chain joins TRBV4-1 to TRBJ1-2; the D gene is possibly TRBD1 (5 bases). V lost 1 base to trimming and J lost 5 bases, with 11 bases between them. CDR1 is MGHRA, CDR2 YSYEKL, per germline. This CDR3 has 14 residues.

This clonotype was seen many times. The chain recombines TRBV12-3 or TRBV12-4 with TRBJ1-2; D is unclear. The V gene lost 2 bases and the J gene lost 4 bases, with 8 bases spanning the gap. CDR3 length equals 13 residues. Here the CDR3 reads CASSLRGSYGYTF. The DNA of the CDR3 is TGTGCCAGCAGTTTAAGAGGTTCCTATGGCTACACCTTC.

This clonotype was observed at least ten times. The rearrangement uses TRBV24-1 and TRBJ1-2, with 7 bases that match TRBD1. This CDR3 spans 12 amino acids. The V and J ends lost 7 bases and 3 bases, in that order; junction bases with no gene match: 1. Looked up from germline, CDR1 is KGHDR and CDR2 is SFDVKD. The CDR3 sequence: CATSGTDYGYTF. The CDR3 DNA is TGTGCCACCAGCGGGACAGACTATGGCTACACCTTC.

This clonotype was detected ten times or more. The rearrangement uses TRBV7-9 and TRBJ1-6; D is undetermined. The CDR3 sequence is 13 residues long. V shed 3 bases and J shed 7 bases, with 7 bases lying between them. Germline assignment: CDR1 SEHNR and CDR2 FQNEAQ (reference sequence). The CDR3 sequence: CASSFARNSPLHF. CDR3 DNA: TGTGCCAGCAGCTTCGCACGGAATTCACCCCTCCACTTT.

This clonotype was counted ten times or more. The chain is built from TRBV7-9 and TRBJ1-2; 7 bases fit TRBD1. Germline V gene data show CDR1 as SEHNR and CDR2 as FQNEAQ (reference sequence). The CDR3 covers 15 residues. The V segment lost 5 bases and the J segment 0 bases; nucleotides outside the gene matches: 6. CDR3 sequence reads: CASSPGQLTNYGYTF. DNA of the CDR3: TGTGCCAGCAGCCCGGGACAGCTTACTAACTATGGCTACACCTTC.

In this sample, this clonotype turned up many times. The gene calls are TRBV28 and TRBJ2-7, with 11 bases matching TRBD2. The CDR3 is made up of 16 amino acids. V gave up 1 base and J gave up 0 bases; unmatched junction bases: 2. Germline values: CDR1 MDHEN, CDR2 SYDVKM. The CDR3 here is CASSLSSGRPSYEQYF. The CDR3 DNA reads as TGTGCCAGCAGTTTATCTAGCGGGAGGCCCTCCTACGAGCAGTACTTC.

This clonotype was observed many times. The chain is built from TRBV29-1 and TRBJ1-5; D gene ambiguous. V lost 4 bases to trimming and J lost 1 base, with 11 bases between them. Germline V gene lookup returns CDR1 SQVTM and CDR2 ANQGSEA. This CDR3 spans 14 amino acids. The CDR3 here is CSVADSTSNQPQHF. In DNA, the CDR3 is TGCAGCGTTGCGGACTCCACCAGCAATCAGCCCCAGCATTTT.

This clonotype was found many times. CDR3 nucleotide sequence: TGTGCCAGCAGTTTTGGGACAGCTCAGCCCCAGCATTTT. As protein: CASSFGTAQPQHF. The chain links TRBV12-3 or TRBV12-4 to TRBJ1-5, with TRBD1 identical over 7 bases. This CDR3 spans 13 amino acids. V lost 3 bases to trimming and J lost 6 bases; unmatched junction nucleotides: 2.

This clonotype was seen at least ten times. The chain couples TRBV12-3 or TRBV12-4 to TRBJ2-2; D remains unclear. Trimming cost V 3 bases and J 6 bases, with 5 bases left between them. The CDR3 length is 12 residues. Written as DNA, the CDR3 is TGTGCCAGCAGTTTCGTAGCCGGGGAGCTGTTTTTT. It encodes CASSFVAGELFF.

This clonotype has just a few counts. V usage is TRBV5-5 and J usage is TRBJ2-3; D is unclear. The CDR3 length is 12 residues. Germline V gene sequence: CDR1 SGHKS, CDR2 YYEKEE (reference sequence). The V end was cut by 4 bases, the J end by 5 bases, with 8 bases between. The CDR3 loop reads CASSITQDTQYF. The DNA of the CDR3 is TGTGCCAGCAGCATCACGCAAGATACGCAGTATTTT.

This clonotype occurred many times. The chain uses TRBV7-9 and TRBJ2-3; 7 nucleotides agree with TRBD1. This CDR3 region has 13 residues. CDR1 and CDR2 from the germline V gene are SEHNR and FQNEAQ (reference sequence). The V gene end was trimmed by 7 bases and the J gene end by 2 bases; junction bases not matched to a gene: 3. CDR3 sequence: CASKTGFTDTQYF. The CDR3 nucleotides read TGTGCCAGCAAGACAGGGTTCACAGATACGCAGTATTTT. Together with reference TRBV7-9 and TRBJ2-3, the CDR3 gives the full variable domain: DTGVSQNPRHKITKRGQNVTFRCDPISEHNRLYWYRQTLGQGPEFLTYFQNEAQLEKSRLLSDRFSAERPKGSFSTLEIQRTEQGDSAMYLCASKTGFTDTQYFGPGTRLTVL.

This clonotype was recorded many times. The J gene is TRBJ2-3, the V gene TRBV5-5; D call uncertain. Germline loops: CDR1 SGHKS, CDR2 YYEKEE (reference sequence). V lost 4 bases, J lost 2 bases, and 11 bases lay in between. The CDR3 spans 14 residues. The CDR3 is CASSPPPNTDTQYF. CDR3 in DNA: TGTGCCAGCAGCCCGCCCCCTAACACAGATACGCAGTATTTT.

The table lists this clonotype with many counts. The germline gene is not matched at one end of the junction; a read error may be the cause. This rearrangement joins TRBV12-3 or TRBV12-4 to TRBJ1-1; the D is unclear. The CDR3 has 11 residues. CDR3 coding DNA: TGTGCCAGCAGCTTAGTCAGTGAAGCTTTCTTT. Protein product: CASSLVSEAFF.

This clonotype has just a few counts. The CDR3 region has the DNA TGTGCCAGCAGCCAGCCCCCAAGTACTAACTATGGCTACACCTTC. This encodes CASSQPPSTNYGYTF. The chain couples TRBV4-2 to TRBJ1-2; unclear D gene. The CDR3 totals 15 residues. Trimming removed 3 bases at V and 0 bases at J, with 11 bases between. Germline V gene data show CDR1 as LGHNA and CDR2 as YNFKEQ.